Listed here is a single T cell receptor (beta chain). No antigen is known for it. Researchers set a sequencing depth target of 1 in 200,000 to 1 in 1 million T cells. Clones were sequenced by immunoSEQ multiplex PCR, and TCRdb holds only the in-frame ones, with some missing. Here the sample spans about 140,000 clones, under 95% being singletons. The sample belongs to a study of cytotoxic CD8 clonotypes in ibrutinib-treated CLL. For the study at large: Samples averaged about 260,000 productive templates and roughly 86,000 productive rearrangements.

Study outcomes and limitations: Age-matched healthy donor levels were exceeded by baseline clonality, which tracked circulating CD8+ T-cell counts.

The CDR3 is made up of 14 amino acids. Trimming cost V 1 base and J 6 bases, with 13 bases left between them. Looked up from germline, CDR1 is SGHNT and CDR2 is YENEEA. The source material was PBMCs, sampled after 12 months of ibrutinib treatment. The V and J genes are TRBV11-3 and TRBJ2-7; unclear D gene. This TCR was sampled from a human donor with chronic lymphocytic leukemia. In nucleotides, the CDR3 is TGTGCCAGCAGCTTAGGATTGTCGGAGTCCGAGCAGTACTTC. The encoded protein is CASSLGLSESEQYF.